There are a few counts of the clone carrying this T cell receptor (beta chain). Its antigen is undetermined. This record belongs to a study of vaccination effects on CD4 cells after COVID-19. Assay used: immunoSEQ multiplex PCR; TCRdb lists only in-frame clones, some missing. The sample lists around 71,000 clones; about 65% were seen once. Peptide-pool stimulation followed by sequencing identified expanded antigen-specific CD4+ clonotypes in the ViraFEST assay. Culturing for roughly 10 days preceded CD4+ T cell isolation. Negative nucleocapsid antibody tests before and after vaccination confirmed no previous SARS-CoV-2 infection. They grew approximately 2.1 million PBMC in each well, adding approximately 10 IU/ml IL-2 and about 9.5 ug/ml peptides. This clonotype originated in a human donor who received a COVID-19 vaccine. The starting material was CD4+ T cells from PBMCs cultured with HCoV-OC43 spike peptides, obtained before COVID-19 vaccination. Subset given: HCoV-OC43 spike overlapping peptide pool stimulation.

Here the CDR3 DNA reads TGTGCCAGCAGTTTTAACACCGGGGAGCTGTTTTTT. Translating it yields CASSFNTGELFF. The genes are TRBV3-1 (or the pseudogene TRBV3-2) and TRBJ2-2; D unclear. The germline V gene encodes CDR1 LGHDT and CDR2 YNNKEL (reference sequence). Trimming cost V 6 bases and J 2 bases, with 4 bases left between them. The CDR3 runs 12 residues.